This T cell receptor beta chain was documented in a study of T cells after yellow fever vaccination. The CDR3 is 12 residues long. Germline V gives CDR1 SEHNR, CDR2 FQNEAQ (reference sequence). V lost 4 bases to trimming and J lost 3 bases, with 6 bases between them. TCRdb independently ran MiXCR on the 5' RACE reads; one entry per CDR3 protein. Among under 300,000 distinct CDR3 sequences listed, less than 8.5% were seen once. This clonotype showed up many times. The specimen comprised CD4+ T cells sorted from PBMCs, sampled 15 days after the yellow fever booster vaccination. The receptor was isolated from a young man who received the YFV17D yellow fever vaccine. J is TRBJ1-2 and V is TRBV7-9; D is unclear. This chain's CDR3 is CASSSWDYGYTF. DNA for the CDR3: TGTGCCAGCAGCTCCTGGGACTATGGCTACACCTTC.